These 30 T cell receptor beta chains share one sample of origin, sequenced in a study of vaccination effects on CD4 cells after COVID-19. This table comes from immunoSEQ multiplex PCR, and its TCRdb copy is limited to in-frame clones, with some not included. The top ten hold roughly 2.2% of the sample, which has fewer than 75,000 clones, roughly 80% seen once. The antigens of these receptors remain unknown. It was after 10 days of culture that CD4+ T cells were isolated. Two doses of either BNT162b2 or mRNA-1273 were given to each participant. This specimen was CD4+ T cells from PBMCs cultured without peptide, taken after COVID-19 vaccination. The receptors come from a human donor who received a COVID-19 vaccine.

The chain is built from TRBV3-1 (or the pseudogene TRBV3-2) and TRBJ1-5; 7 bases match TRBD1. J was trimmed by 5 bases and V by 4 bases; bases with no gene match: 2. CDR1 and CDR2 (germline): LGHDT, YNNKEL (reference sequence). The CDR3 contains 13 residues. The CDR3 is CASSPGQYQPQHF. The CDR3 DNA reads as TGTGCCAGCAGCCCGGGACAGTATCAGCCCCAGCATTTT.

The CDR3 DNA is TGTGCCAGTAGTACCAGAACAGGGTCGGGGAACATTCAGTACTTC. Its protein is CASSTRTGSGNIQYF. The chain carries TRBV19 and TRBJ2-4; the D gene is possibly TRBD1 (6 bases). Germline loops: CDR1 LNHDA, CDR2 SQIVND (reference sequence). Trimming took off 4 bases at V and 7 bases at J, with 17 bases between the two ends. The CDR3 extends over 15 amino acids.

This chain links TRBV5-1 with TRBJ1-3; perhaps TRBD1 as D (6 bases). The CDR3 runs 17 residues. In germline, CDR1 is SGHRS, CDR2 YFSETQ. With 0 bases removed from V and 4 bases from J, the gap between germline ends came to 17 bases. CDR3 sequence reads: CASSLGGAMRTGNTIYF. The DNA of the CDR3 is TGCGCCAGCAGCTTGGGGGGGGCGATGCGAACGGGAAACACCATATATTTT.

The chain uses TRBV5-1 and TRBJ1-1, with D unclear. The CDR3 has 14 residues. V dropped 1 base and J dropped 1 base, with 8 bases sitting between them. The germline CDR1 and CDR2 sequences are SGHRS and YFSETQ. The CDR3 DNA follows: TGCGCCAGCAGCTTGTATAACGCGAACACTGAAGCTTTCTTT. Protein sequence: CASSLYNANTEAFF. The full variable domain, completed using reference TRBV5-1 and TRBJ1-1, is KAGVTQTPRYLIKTRGQQVTLSCSPISGHRSVSWYQQTPGQGLQFLFEYFSETQRNKGNFPGRFSGRQFSNSRSEMNVSTLELGDSALYLCASSLYNANTEAFFGQGTRLTVV.

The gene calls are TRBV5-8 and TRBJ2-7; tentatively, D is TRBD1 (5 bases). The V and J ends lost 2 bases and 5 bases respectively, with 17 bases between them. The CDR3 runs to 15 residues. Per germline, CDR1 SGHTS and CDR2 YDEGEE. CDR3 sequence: CASSLRGRRKNEQYV. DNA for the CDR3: TGTGCCAGCAGCTTAAGGGGCCGGAGAAAGAACGAGCAGTACGTC.

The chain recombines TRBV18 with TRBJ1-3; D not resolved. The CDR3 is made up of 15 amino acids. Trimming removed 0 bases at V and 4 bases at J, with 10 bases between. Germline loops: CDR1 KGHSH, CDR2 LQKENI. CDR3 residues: CASSPPGRSGNTIYF. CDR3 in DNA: TGTGCCAGCTCACCACCAGGCAGGTCCGGAAACACCATATATTTT. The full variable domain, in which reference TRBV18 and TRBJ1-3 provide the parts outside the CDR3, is NAGVMQNPRHLVRRRGQEARLRCSPMKGHSHVYWYRQLPEEGLKFMVYLQKENIIDESGMPKERFSAEFPKEGPSILRIQQVVRGDSAAYFCASSPPGRSGNTIYFGEGSWLTVV.

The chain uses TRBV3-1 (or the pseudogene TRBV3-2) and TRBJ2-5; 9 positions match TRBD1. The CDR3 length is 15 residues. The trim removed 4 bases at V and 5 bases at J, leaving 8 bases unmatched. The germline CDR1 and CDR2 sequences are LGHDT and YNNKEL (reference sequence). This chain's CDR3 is CASSLFGTGRETQYF. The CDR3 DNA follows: TGTGCCAGCAGCCTCTTCGGGACAGGGAGGGAGACCCAGTACTTC.

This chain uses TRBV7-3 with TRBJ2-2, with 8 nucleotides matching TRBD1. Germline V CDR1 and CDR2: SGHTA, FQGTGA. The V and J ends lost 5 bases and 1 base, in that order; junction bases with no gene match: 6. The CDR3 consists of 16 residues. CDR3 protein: CASSPQGALNTGELFF. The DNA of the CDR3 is TGTGCCAGCAGCCCGCAGGGGGCCTTGAACACCGGGGAGCTGTTTTTT.

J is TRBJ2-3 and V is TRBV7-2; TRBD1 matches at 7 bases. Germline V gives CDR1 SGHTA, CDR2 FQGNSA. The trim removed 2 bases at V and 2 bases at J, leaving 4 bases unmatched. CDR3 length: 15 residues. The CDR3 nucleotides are TGTGCCAGCAGCTTAATAGGGGGCACCACAGATACGCAGTATTTT. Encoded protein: CASSLIGGTTDTQYF.

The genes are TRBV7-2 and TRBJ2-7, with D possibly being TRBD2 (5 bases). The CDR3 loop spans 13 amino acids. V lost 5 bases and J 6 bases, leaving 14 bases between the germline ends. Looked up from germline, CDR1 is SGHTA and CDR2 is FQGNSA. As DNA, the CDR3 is TGTGCCAGCAGCCAACGGACTCGAAGCGAGCAGTACGTC. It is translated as CASSQRTRSEQYV.

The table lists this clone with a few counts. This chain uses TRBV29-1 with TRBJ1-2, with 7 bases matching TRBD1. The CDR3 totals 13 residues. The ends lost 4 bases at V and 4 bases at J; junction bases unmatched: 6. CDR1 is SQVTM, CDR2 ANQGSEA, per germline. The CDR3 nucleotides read TGCAGCGTTGCCAAGGGACAGCCCTATGGCTACACCTTC. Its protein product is CSVAKGQPYGYTF.

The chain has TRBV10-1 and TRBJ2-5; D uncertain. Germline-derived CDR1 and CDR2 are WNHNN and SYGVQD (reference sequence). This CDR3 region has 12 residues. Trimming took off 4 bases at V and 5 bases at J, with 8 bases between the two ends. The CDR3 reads CASSGGSETQYF. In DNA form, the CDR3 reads TGCGCCAGCAGTGGAGGTTCGGAGACCCAGTACTTC.

The CDR3 DNA is TGCGCCAGCAGCCAAGTGTTGTTTAACCTGCGCACTGAAGCTTTCTTT. Protein sequence: CASSQVLFNLRTEAFF. The chain employs TRBV4-1 and TRBJ1-1, with D unclear. Per germline, CDR1 MGHRA and CDR2 YSYEKL. The length of the CDR3 is 16 residues. Trimming shortened V by 1 base and J by 4 bases, and 16 bases separated the two germline ends.

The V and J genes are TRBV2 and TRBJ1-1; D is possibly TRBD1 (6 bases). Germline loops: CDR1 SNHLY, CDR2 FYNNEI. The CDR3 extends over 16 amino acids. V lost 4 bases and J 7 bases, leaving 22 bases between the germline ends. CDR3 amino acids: CASSVFGGRSLIEAFF. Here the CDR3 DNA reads TGTGCCAGCAGTGTATTTGGGGGCCGCTCCCTAATTGAAGCTTTCTTT.

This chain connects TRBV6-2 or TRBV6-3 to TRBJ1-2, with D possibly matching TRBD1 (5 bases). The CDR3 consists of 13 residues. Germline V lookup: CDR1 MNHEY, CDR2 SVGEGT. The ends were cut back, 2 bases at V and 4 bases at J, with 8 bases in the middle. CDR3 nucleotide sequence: TGTGCCAGCAGTTACATCACAGGCTATGGCTACACCTTC. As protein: CASSYITGYGYTF.

The CDR3: CASSLDFVGLSNEKLFF. DNA for the CDR3: TGTGCCAGCAGCTTAGATTTCGTGGGGTTGTCTAATGAAAAACTGTTTTTT. The chain couples TRBV7-2 to TRBJ1-4, with D unclear. The CDR3 is 17 residues long. V dropped 1 base and J dropped 3 bases, with 15 bases sitting between them. Germline CDR1 reads SGHTA; CDR2 reads FQGNSA.

CDR3 coding DNA: TGTGCCAGCACCAGAGGGGATAGCGCTTCCGGGGAGACCCAGTACTTC. Encoded protein: CASTRGDSASGETQYF. The chain uses TRBV3-1 (or the pseudogene TRBV3-2) and TRBJ2-5; D tentatively fits TRBD1 or TRBD2 (5 bases each). Germline lookup yields CDR1 LGHDT and CDR2 YNNKEL (reference sequence). This CDR3 has 16 amino acids. V was pared by 7 bases and J by 5 bases, with 23 bases between.

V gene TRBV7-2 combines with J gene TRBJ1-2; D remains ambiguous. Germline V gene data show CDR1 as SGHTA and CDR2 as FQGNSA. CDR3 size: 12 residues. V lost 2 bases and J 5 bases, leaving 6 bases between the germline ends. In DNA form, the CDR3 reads TGTGCCAGCAGCTTAAGTTTTTATGGCTACACCTTC. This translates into CASSLSFYGYTF.

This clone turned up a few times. CDR3 sequence reads: CAWSESTVLEAFF. The CDR3 DNA reads as TGTGCCTGGAGTGAGAGTACAGTTCTAGAAGCTTTCTTT. This chain connects TRBV30 to TRBJ1-1, with D hard to call. The CDR3 contains 13 residues. Trimming stripped 1 base from V and 8 bases from J, with 14 bases between. Germline assignment: CDR1 GTSNPN and CDR2 SVGIG (reference sequence). Full variable domain (remainder filled in from reference TRBV30 and TRBJ1-1): SQTIHQWPATLVQPVGSPLSLECTVEGTSNPNLYWYRQAAGRGLQLLFYSVGIGQISSEVPQNLSASRPQDRQFILSSKKLLLSDSGFYLCAWSESTVLEAFFGQGTRLTVV.

The DNA for the CDR3 is TGTGCCATCAGGGGGACAGGGGACACTGAAGCTTTCTTT. It codes for CAIRGTGDTEAFF. The rearrangement joins TRBV10-3 to TRBJ1-1, with 10 nucleotides matching TRBD1. V was clipped by 6 bases and J by 3 bases; unmatched bases: 1. The germline CDR1 and CDR2 sequences are ENHRY and SYGVKD. This CDR3 region has 13 residues.

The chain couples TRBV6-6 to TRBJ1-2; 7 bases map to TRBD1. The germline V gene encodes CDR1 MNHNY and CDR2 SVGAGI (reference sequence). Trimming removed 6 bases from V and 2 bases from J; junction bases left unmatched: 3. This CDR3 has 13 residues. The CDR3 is CASSQDRNYGYTF. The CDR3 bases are TGTGCCAGCAGCCAGGACAGGAACTATGGCTACACCTTC.

The CDR3 region has the DNA TGTGCCAGCAGCCCGTTTTCGGTGAAGGAAGAGACCCAGTACTTC. Translating gives CASSPFSVKEETQYF. This chain connects TRBV6-2 or TRBV6-3 to TRBJ2-5; the D is unclear. CDR1 is MNHEY, CDR2 SVGEGT, per germline. CDR3 length: 15 residues. Trimming left V 6 bases short and J 3 bases short, with 17 bases between.

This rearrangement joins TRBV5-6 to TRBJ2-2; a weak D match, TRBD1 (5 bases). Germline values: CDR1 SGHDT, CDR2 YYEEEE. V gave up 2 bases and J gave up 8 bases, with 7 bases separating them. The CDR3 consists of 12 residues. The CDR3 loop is CASSFWTGELFF. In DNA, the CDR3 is TGTGCCAGCAGCTTCTGGACAGGGGAGCTGTTTTTT.

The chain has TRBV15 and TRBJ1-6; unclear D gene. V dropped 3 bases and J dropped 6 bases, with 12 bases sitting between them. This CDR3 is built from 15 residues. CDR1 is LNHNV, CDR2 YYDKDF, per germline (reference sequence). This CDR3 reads CATSRNTVGNSPLHF. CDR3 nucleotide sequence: TGTGCCACCAGCAGGAATACGGTTGGTAATTCACCCCTCCACTTT.

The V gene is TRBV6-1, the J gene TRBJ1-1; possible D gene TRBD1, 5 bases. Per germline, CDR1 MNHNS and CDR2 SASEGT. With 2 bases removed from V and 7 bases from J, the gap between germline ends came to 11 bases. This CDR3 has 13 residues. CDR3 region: CASSERTYHEAFF. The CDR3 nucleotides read TGTGCCAGCAGTGAACGGACATACCATGAAGCTTTCTTT.

The CDR3 DNA sequence: TGTGCCAGCAGCTTAGGAGGGGGTAGCACCGGGGAGCTGTTTTTT. Protein: CASSLGGGSTGELFF. The chain recombines TRBV7-7 with TRBJ2-2; tentative D call: TRBD1 (6 bases). Trimming pared 1 base from V and 4 bases from J, leaving 10 bases between. CDR3 length: 15 amino acids. Germline values: CDR1 SSHAT, CDR2 FNYEAQ (reference sequence).

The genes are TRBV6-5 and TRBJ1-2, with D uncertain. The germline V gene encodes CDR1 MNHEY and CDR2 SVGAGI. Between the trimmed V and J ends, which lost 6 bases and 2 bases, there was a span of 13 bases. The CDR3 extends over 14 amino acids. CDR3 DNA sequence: TGTGCCAGCAGCACGTCCGGGTACAACTATGGCTACACCTTC. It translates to CASSTSGYNYGYTF.

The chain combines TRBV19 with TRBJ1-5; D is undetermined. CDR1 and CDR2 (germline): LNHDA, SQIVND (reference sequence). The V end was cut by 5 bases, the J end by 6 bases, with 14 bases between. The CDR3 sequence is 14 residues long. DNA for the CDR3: TGTGCCAGTAGTGATGGACTTATCCGTCAGCCCCAGCATTTT. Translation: CASSDGLIRQPQHF.

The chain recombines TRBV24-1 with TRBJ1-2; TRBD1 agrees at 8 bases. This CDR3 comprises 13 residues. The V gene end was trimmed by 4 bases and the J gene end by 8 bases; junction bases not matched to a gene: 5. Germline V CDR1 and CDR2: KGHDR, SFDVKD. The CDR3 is CATSDRTGYGYTF. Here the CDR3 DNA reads TGTGCCACCAGTGACCGGACAGGGTACGGCTACACCTTC.

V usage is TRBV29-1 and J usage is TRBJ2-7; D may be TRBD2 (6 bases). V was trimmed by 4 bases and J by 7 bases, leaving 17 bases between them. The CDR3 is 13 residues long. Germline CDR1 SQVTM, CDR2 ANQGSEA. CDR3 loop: CSVVVEGRGEQYV. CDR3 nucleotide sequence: TGCAGCGTTGTTGTGGAGGGTAGAGGGGAGCAGTACGTC.